What follows are 16 T cell receptor beta chains derived from one specimen sequenced in a study of blood T cell repertoires in COVID-19. Assay used: immunoSEQ multiplex PCR; TCRdb lists only in-frame clones, some missing. Among tens of thousands of clones listed, 70% to 90% were seen once. The material sequenced was peripheral blood. The receptors come from an elderly woman with acute or convalescent COVID-19.

The rearrangement links TRBV3-1 (or the pseudogene TRBV3-2) to TRBJ1-2; D is uncertain. Germline-derived CDR1 and CDR2 are LGHDT and YNNKEL (reference sequence). V gave up 4 bases and J gave up 8 bases, with 20 bases separating them. This CDR3 is 15 amino acids long. CDR3 amino acids: CASSPGGEGTGGYTF. The CDR3 DNA is TGTGCCAGCAGCCCTGGAGGTGAGGGAACGGGGGGCTACACCTTC.

This clone was counted once. The chain recombines TRBV5-6 with TRBJ2-1; D is ambiguous. V shed 0 bases and J shed 7 bases, with 8 bases lying between them. Germline-derived CDR1 and CDR2 are SGHDT and YYEEEE. The CDR3 is made up of 13 amino acids. The chain's CDR3 is CASSLVSRNEQFF. The CDR3 region has the DNA TGTGCCAGCAGCTTGGTCTCTAGAAATGAGCAGTTCTTC.

Points on this clone: The same CDR3 is also encoded by other DNA sequences in this sample. The CDR3 loop is CASSLNQPQHF. The CDR3 DNA sequence: TGTGCCAGCAGCTTGAATCAGCCCCAGCATTTT. The rearrangement uses TRBV2 and TRBJ1-5; D remains ambiguous. The germline CDR1 and CDR2 sequences are SNHLY and FYNNEI. Trimming left V 6 bases short and J 4 bases short, with 4 bases between. The CDR3 totals 11 residues.

This chain connects TRBV5-8 to TRBJ1-6; D is perhaps TRBD1 (5 bases). Germline CDR1 is SGHTS and CDR2 is YDEGEE. The V gene lost 0 bases and the J gene lost 7 bases, with 11 bases spanning the gap. This CDR3 is 15 amino acids long. For the CDR3, the DNA is TGTGCCAGCAGCTTGGCCGGGGGGAGCAATTCACCCCTCCACTTT. Translated, it gives CASSLAGGSNSPLHF.

This clone was counted only a few times. This chain joins TRBV12-3 or TRBV12-4 and TRBJ1-6; TRBD1 agrees at 7 bases. The CDR3 spans 13 residues. V dropped 8 bases and J dropped 7; count of bases not matched to a gene: 5. The CDR3 region is CASGGTENSPLHF. The CDR3 DNA reads as TGTGCCAGCGGTGGGACAGAAAATTCACCCCTCCACTTT.

CDR3 protein: CASSSAGQGNYGYTF. The CDR3 nucleotides are TGTGCCAGCAGCTCCGCGGGACAGGGGAACTATGGCTACACCTTC. The chain uses TRBV28 and TRBJ1-2, with 10 bases fitting TRBD1. The V gene end was trimmed by 6 bases and the J gene end by 2 bases; junction bases not matched to a gene: 6. CDR1 MDHEN and CDR2 SYDVKM come from the germline V gene. The CDR3 spans 15 residues.

The chain is built from TRBV19 and TRBJ1-6, with a tentative D call TRBD1 (5 bases). From germline, CDR1 is LNHDA and CDR2 SQIVND (reference sequence). Trimming took off 1 base at V and 6 bases at J, with 25 bases between the two ends. The CDR3 spans 20 residues. The CDR3, as DNA: TGTGCCAGTAGTATAGCCGCGCGCGGGAGGGTCAGGGAAGGTAATTCACCCCTCCACTTT. Translating gives CASSIAARGRVREGNSPLHF. Full variable domain (missing parts from reference TRBV19 and TRBJ1-6): DGGITQSPKYLFRKEGQNVTLSCEQNLNHDAMYWYRQDPGQGLRLIYYSQIVNDFQKGDIAEGYSVSREKKESFPLTVTSAQKNPTAFYLCASSIAARGRVREGNSPLHFGNGTRLTVT.

This clone came up a few times. V usage is TRBV7-9 and J usage is TRBJ2-3, with 8 bases identical to TRBD1. This CDR3 comprises 16 residues. J gave up 1 base and V 5 bases, and 8 bases lay outside the gene matches. CDR1 SEHNR and CDR2 FQNEAQ come from the germline V gene (reference sequence). The CDR3 DNA reads as TGTGCCAGCAGCGACCGCCGCAGGGGGCGCACAGATACGCAGTATTTT. Residues: CASSDRRRGRTDTQYF. The variable domain in full, with the rest retrieved from reference TRBV7-9 and TRBJ2-3, is DTGVSQNPRHKITKRGQNVTFRCDPISEHNRLYWYRQTLGQGPEFLTYFQNEAQLEKSRLLSDRFSAERPKGSFSTLEIQRTEQGDSAMYLCASSDRRRGRTDTQYFGPGTRLTVL.

This clone was seen a handful of times. V is TRBV7-2 and J is TRBJ2-2; D is unresolved. Germline CDR1 reads SGHTA; CDR2 reads FQGNSA. V shed 2 bases and J shed 1 base, with 8 bases lying between them. CDR3 length: 15 residues. The CDR3 loop reads CASSLNPGNTGELFF. CDR3 DNA sequence: TGTGCCAGCAGCTTAAATCCGGGGAACACCGGGGAGCTGTTTTTT.

V and J are TRBV7-3 and TRBJ2-1, with TRBD2 matching 7 bases. The CDR3 runs to 13 residues. The V segment lost 5 bases and the J segment 7 bases; nucleotides outside the gene matches: 5. Germline CDR1 and CDR2: SGHTA and FQGTGA. CDR3 sequence reads: CASSPGTTNEQFF. For the CDR3, the DNA is TGTGCCAGCAGCCCCGGGACTACTAATGAGCAGTTCTTC.

The chain has TRBV20-1 and TRBJ2-7, with D uncertain. The CDR3 is made up of 12 amino acids. Per germline, CDR1 DFQATT and CDR2 SNEGSKA (reference sequence). V lost 3 bases and J 4 bases, leaving 10 bases between the germline ends. CDR3 in DNA: TGCAGTGCTAGTACAGCCACATACGAGCAGTACTTC. Amino acid sequence: CSASTATYEQYF.

V and J are TRBV15 and TRBJ2-3; D unclear. V was trimmed by 0 bases and J by 5 bases, leaving 6 bases between them. The CDR3 contains 13 residues. Germline V gene sequence: CDR1 LNHNV, CDR2 YYDKDF (reference sequence). CDR3 amino acids: CATSRDPVDTQYF. CDR3 nucleotides: TGTGCCACCAGCAGAGATCCTGTAGATACGCAGTATTTT. The full variable domain, in which reference TRBV15 and TRBJ2-3 provide the parts outside the CDR3, is DAMVIQNPRYQVTQFGKPVTLSCSQTLNHNVMYWYQQKSSQAPKLLFHYYDKDFNNEADTPDNFQSRRPNTSFCFLDIRSPGLGDTAMYLCATSRDPVDTQYFGPGTRLTVL.

V and J are TRBV19 and TRBJ1-2, with TRBD1 matching 7 bases. The germline CDR1 and CDR2 sequences are LNHDA and SQIVND (reference sequence). The trim removed 11 bases at V and 5 bases at J, leaving 17 bases unmatched. CDR3 length equals 15 residues. CDR3 sequence reads: CAVPRGRDPLYGYTF. CDR3 DNA sequence: TGTGCCGTTCCGAGGGGGCGCGATCCCCTATATGGCTACACCTTC.

J is TRBJ1-1 and V is TRBV7-3, with D perhaps matching TRBD1 (6 bases). V was pared by 0 bases and J by 2 bases, with 7 bases between. Germline-derived CDR1 and CDR2 are SGHTA and FQGTGA. There are 14 residues in the CDR3. The CDR3 loop is CASSLTGANTEAFF. The CDR3 nucleotides are TGTGCCAGCAGCTTAACGGGGGCCAACACTGAAGCTTTCTTT. The complete variable domain, with remaining parts taken from reference TRBV7-3 and TRBJ1-1, reads GAGVSQTPSNKVTEKGKYVELRCDPISGHTALYWYRQSLGQGPEFLIYFQGTGAADDSGLPNDRFFAVRPEGSVSTLKIQRTERGDSAVYLCASSLTGANTEAFFGQGTRLTVV.

Here the CDR3 DNA reads TGTGCCAGCAGGGAGGCGGCCGGGGAGCTGTTTTTT. As protein: CASREAAGELFF. This chain uses TRBV6-1 with TRBJ2-2, with TRBD2 as a possible D gene (5 bases). From germline, CDR1 is MNHNS and CDR2 SASEGT. This CDR3 spans 12 amino acids. The ends were cut back, 6 bases at V and 6 bases at J, with 8 bases in the middle.

The chain uses TRBV9 and TRBJ2-3, with 7 bases identical to TRBD1. The germline CDR1 and CDR2 sequences are SGDLS and YYNGEE. V lost 3 bases, J lost 4 bases, and 5 bases stayed unmatched. The CDR3 loop spans 14 amino acids. The CDR3 is CASSAGGKADTQYF. CDR3 in DNA: TGTGCCAGCAGCGCAGGGGGAAAGGCAGATACGCAGTATTTT.